Listed below are T cell receptor beta chains from one sample, sequenced in a study of blood T cell repertoires in COVID-19. Here immunoSEQ multiplex PCR was the method, and the copy in TCRdb shows in-frame clones only, minus some. The data show tens of thousands of clones, 75% to 90% seen once. The sequenced material came from peripheral blood. These receptors were obtained from a middle-aged man with active COVID-19. Each CDR3 is given with its conserved first and last residue. D genes are given only for firm matches. Where a row states a size, it is once, few, many or the class of an expanded clone; other rows omit it.

v_call	clone_size	d_call	j_call	cdr3_aa	cdr3_nt
TRBV19	NA	NA	TRBJ1-5	CASSIDRRGGQPQHF	TGTGCCAGTAGTATAGATCGAAGGGGGGGTCAGCCCCAGCATTTT
TRBV20-1	NA	NA	TRBJ1-1	CSASGGGEAFF	TGCAGTGCGTCGGGGGGAGGTGAAGCTTTCTTT
TRBV2	once	TRBD2	TRBJ2-1	CASGTSGLRNEQFF	TGTGCCAGCGGGACTAGCGGGCTTCGCAATGAGCAGTTCTTC
TRBV9	once	NA	TRBJ2-1	CASSVAAGLEQFF	TGTGCCAGCAGCGTAGCGGCAGGGCTTGAGCAGTTCTTC
TRBV20-1	NA	NA	TRBJ2-7	CSASPPPRVYEQYF	TGCAGTGCTAGTCCTCCCCCCAGGGTGTACGAGCAGTACTTC
TRBV4-3	once	TRBD2	TRBJ2-1	CASSQDRLAGRDEQFF	TGCGCCAGCAGCCAAGATAGACTAGCGGGACGGGATGAGCAGTTCTTC
TRBV7-6	few	TRBD2	TRBJ2-7	CASSLVGGSVREQYF	TGTGCCAGCAGCTTAGTGGGCGGGAGTGTAAGAGAGCAGTACTTC
TRBV30	NA	NA	TRBJ2-6	CAWSVLRARSGANVLTF	TGTGCCTGGAGTGTACTCAGGGCCAGGTCTGGGGCCAACGTCCTGACTTTC
TRBV9	medium-sized	NA	TRBJ2-2	CASSVASTGELFF	TGTGCCAGCAGCGTAGCTAGCACCGGGGAGCTGTTTTTT
TRBV9	NA	TRBD1	TRBJ1-6	CASSVGGTGNSPLHF	TGTGCCAGCAGCGTAGGTGGGACAGGGAATTCACCCCTCCACTTT
TRBV15	NA	TRBD1	TRBJ2-7	CATSGDRGYEQYF	TGTGCCACCAGCGGGGACAGGGGCTACGAGCAGTACTTC
TRBV27	few	NA	TRBJ2-7	CASKLRGGSEQYF	TGTGCCAGCAAACTGCGCGGTGGTTCCGAGCAGTACTTC
TRBV19	NA	TRBD2	TRBJ2-3	CASSGEGSASGRNTQYF	TGTGCCAGTAGTGGGGAGGGTTCGGCTAGCGGGAGAAATACGCAGTATTTT
TRBV5-5	NA	NA	TRBJ2-2	CASSLRQGFVGTGELFF	TGTGCCAGCAGCTTGCGCCAGGGATTCGTCGGCACCGGGGAGCTGTTTTTT
TRBV4-1	NA	TRBD2	TRBJ2-1	CASSQVSSGTYNEQFF	TGCGCCAGCAGCCAAGTTTCTAGCGGAACCTACAATGAGCAGTTCTTC
TRBV24-1	NA	NA	TRBJ2-3	CATSDPRTGRGDTQYF	TGTGCCACCAGTGACCCGAGGACCGGGAGAGGAGATACGCAGTATTTT
TRBV11-2	NA	NA	TRBJ2-4	CASSFPTARAKNIQYF	TGTGCCAGCAGCTTCCCGACAGCACGAGCCAAAAACATTCAGTACTTC
TRBV27	NA	NA	TRBJ1-5	CASSLNSGYQPQHF	TGTGCCAGCAGTTTGAACAGCGGTTATCAGCCCCAGCATTTT
TRBV5-1	NA	NA	TRBJ2-2	CASSLAEGSTGELFF	TGCGCCAGCAGCTTGGCCGAGGGTTCCACCGGGGAGCTGTTTTTT
TRBV4-1	NA	NA	TRBJ2-1	CASSQEQPSYNEQFF	TGCGCCAGCAGCCAAGAACAGCCCTCCTACAATGAGCAGTTCTTC
TRBV19	NA	TRBD1	TRBJ1-2	CASSPKGQGLDGYTF	TGTGCCAGTAGCCCGAAAGGACAGGGTTTGGATGGCTACACCTTC
TRBV4-3	NA	TRBD1	TRBJ2-7	CASSPGTDSYEQYF	TGCGCCAGCAGCCCCGGGACAGATTCCTACGAGCAGTACTTC
TRBV5-5	NA	NA	TRBJ2-1	CASSTSAPYNEQFF	TGTGCCAGCAGCACCAGCGCCCCCTACAATGAGCAGTTCTTC
TRBV27	NA	NA	TRBJ2-1	CASSPRPSAHNEQFF	TGTGCCAGCAGCCCTCGGCCTAGCGCTCACAATGAGCAGTTCTTC
TRBV10-3	NA	TRBD2	TRBJ2-3	CAISGGLAASSTDTQYF	TGTGCCATCAGTGGCGGACTAGCGGCCAGCAGCACAGATACGCAGTATTTT
TRBV30	NA	NA	TRBJ2-1	CAWSSSQGPNNEQFF	TGTGCCTGGAGCTCCAGCCAGGGGCCCAACAATGAGCAGTTCTTC
TRBV2	NA	TRBD2	TRBJ2-3	CASSVGLANRDTQYF	TGTGCCAGCAGTGTGGGACTAGCAAACAGGGATACGCAGTATTTT
TRBV7-2	many	NA	TRBJ1-1	CASSSTGTSTEAFF	TGTGCCAGCAGCTCAACAGGGACCTCAACTGAAGCTTTCTTT
TRBV7-2	NA	TRBD2	TRBJ2-5	CASSLGPSGRSETQYF	TGTGCCAGCAGCTTAGGTCCTAGCGGGAGGTCAGAGACCCAGTACTTC